The 10 T cell receptor beta chains below come from one sample, sequenced in a study of CD8+ T cells in alopecia areata. Stated treatment: oral pan-JAK inhibitor, 5-10 mg twice daily. Reverse transcription of extracted RNA yielded cDNA, which provided the sequencing template. Data came from immunoSEQ multiplex PCR; TCRdb stores just in-frame clones and leaves some out. The data show 150,000 to 200,000 clones, 60% seen once. The material was CD4+ T cells sorted from blood, obtained at week 24, from a patient treated with tofacitinib. The receptor source for this set is a human donor with alopecia areata.

This clone was found a few times. J is TRBJ2-2 and V is TRBV7-9; 7 bases line up with TRBD1. Germline loops: CDR1 SEHNR, CDR2 FQNEAQ (reference sequence). J lost 3 bases, V lost 5 bases, and 3 bases had no gene match. The CDR3 is 14 residues long. CDR3 sequence: CASSRGGYTGELFF. In nucleotides, the CDR3 is TGTGCCAGCAGCCGAGGGGGCTACACCGGGGAGCTGTTTTTT.

In this sample, this clone turned up once. The chain carries TRBV29-1 and TRBJ2-2, with D perhaps TRBD1 (7 bases). The ends were cut back, 3 bases at V and 7 bases at J, with 15 bases in the middle. CDR1 is SQVTM and CDR2 is ANQGSEA in the germline V gene. This CDR3 has 14 residues. This CDR3 is CSVDGGQSGGELFF. The CDR3 nucleotides read TGCAGCGTTGACGGGGGACAGTCCGGCGGGGAGCTGTTTTTT.

CDR3: CASSILKGGNQPQHF. For the CDR3, the DNA is TGTGCCAGTAGTATCTTGAAGGGGGGCAATCAGCCCCAGCATTTT. The chain combines TRBV30 with TRBJ1-5; a weak D match, TRBD1 (6 bases). Germline assignment: CDR1 GTSNPN and CDR2 SVGIG (reference sequence). The CDR3 totals 15 residues. Trimming took 8 bases from V and 2 from J, leaving 19 bases between them. The full variable domain, its missing parts supplied by reference TRBV30 and TRBJ1-5, is SQTIHQWPATLVQPVGSPLSLECTVEGTSNPNLYWYRQAAGRGLQLLFYSVGIGQISSEVPQNLSASRPQDRQFILSSKKLLLSDSGFYLCASSILKGGNQPQHFGDGTRLSIL.

The chain recombines TRBV5-1 with TRBJ2-7; 12 nucleotides align to TRBD2. From germline, CDR1 is SGHRS and CDR2 YFSETQ. The CDR3 loop spans 15 amino acids. The V segment lost 4 bases and the J segment 5 bases; nucleotides outside the gene matches: 7. In nucleotides, the CDR3 is TGCGCCAGCAGCCCCAGGACTAGCGGGACCGACGAGCAGTACTTC. Translating it yields CASSPRTSGTDEQYF.

This clone has ten or more counts. The chain uses TRBV27 and TRBJ1-1; 7 bases are shared with TRBD1. The CDR3 runs to 16 residues. CDR1 and CDR2 from the germline V gene are MNHEY and SMNVEV (reference sequence). The V segment lost 4 bases and the J segment 1 base; nucleotides outside the gene matches: 9. Here the CDR3 DNA reads TGTGCCAGCAGTTCAGGACAGGCACGGGGGAACACTGAAGCTTTCTTT. Protein product: CASSSGQARGNTEAFF.

The chain is built from TRBV29-1 and TRBJ2-3; 10 bases match TRBD2. Germline V lookup: CDR1 SQVTM, CDR2 ANQGSEA. The junction had 10 bases not matched to a gene; V was cut back by 4 bases and J by 9 bases. The CDR3 extends over 14 amino acids. The CDR3 sequence: CSVVGQGLATTQYF. The DNA for the CDR3 is TGCAGCGTTGTCGGCCAGGGACTAGCGACAACGCAGTATTTT.

This chain connects TRBV29-1 to TRBJ1-1, with 7 bases matching TRBD1. CDR3 length equals 14 residues. V dropped 7 bases and J dropped 1; count of bases not matched to a gene: 9. Per germline, CDR1 SQVTM and CDR2 ANQGSEA. CDR3 nucleotides: TGCAGCGCCCAGGGGGGAGAAGCGAACACTGAAGCTTTCTTT. It is translated as CSAQGGEANTEAFF. The full variable domain, rest sourced from reference TRBV29-1 and TRBJ1-1, is SAVISQKPSRDICQRGTSLTIQCQVDSQVTMMFWYRQQPGQSLTLIATANQGSEATYESGFVIDKFPISRPNLTFSTLTVSNMSPEDSSIYLCSAQGGEANTEAFFGQGTRLTVV.

This clone was seen a handful of times. This chain connects TRBV6-1 to TRBJ2-7; TRBD1 matches 8 bases. This CDR3 has 13 amino acids. CDR1 MNHNS and CDR2 SASEGT come from the germline V gene. The V and J ends lost 2 bases and 6 bases, in that order; junction bases with no gene match: 3. CDR3: CASSERRGPEQYF. The DNA of the CDR3 is TGTGCCAGCAGTGAACGCAGGGGGCCCGAGCAGTACTTC.

This clone came up once. The chain uses TRBV6-5 and TRBJ1-6, with D possibly TRBD1 on 5 matching bases. Trimming stripped 8 bases from V and 8 bases from J, with 13 bases between. The germline V gene has CDR1 MNHEY and CDR2 SVGAGI. The CDR3 sequence is 13 residues long. In DNA form, the CDR3 reads TGTGCCAGCGGCAGGAGGGGAGATTCACCCCTCCACTTT. It encodes CASGRRGDSPLHF.

This clone came up a few times. J is TRBJ1-2 and V is TRBV29-1; the match to TRBD1 covers 10 bases. V was pared by 6 bases and J by 2 bases, with 9 bases of the junction left unmatched. Germline V gene sequence: CDR1 SQVTM, CDR2 ANQGSEA. This CDR3 contains 15 residues. The DNA for the CDR3 is TGCAGCGTGGAAACCGGGACAGGGGTGAACTATGGCTACACCTTC. Its translation is CSVETGTGVNYGYTF.